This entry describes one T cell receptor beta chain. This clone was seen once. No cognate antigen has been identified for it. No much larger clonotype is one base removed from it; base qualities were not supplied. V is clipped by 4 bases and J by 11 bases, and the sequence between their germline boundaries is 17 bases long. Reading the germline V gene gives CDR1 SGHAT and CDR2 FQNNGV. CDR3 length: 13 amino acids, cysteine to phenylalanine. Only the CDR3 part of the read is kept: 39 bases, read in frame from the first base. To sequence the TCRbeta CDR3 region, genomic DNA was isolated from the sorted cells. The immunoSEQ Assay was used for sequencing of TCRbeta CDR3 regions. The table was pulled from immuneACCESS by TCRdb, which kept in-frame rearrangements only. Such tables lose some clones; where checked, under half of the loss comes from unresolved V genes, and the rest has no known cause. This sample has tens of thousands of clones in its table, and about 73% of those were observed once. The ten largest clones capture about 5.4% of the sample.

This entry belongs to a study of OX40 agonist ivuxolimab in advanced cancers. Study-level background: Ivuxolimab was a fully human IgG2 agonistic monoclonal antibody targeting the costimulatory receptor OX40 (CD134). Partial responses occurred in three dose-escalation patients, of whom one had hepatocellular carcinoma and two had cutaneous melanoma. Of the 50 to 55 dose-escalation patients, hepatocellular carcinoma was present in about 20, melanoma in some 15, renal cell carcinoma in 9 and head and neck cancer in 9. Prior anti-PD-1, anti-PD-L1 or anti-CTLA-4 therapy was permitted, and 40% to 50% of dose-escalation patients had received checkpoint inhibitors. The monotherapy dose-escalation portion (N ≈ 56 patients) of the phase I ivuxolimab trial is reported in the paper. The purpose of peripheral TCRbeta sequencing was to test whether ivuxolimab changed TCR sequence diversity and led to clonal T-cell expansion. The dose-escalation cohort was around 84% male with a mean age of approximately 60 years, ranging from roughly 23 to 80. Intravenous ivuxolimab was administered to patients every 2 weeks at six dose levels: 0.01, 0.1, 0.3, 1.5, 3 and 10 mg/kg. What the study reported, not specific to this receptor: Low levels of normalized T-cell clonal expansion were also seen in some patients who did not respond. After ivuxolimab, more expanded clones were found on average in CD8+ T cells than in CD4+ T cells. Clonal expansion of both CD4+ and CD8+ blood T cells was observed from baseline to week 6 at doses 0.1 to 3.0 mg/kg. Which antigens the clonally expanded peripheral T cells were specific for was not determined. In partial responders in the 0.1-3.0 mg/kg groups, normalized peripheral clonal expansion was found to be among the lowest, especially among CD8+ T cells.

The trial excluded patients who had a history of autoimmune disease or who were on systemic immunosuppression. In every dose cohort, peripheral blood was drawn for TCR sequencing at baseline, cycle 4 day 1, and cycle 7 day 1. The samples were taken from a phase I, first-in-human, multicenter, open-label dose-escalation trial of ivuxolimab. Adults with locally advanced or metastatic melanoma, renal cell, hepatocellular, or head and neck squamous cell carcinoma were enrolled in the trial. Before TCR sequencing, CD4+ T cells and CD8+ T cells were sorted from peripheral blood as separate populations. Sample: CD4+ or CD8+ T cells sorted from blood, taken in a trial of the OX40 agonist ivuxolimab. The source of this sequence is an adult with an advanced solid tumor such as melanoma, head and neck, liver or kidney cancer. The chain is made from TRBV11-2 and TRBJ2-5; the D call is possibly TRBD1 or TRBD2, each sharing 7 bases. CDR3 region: CASSSGQRREQYF. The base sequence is TGTGCCAGCAGCTCGGGACAGCGGCGGGAGCAGTACTTC.